A single sample is the source of the 19 T cell receptor beta chains below, sequenced in a study of regulatory T cells in long-lasting Graves disease. CDR3 regions were amplified by Arm-PCR using iRepertoire HTBI primers to build TCR beta libraries. TCRdb ran MiXCR on the multiplex PCR reads and lists one entry per CDR3 protein. The data show about 380,000 distinct CDR3 sequences, around 15% seen once. Time point given: newly diagnosed GD, antithyroid drugs for less than 3 months. RNA isolated from PBMCs was used to make the TCR library. Sequencing used peripheral blood mononuclear cells (PBMCs), obtained at new diagnosis, from a patient treated with antithyroid drugs. The source is a female donor with Graves disease.

Worth noting for this clonotype: This likely reflects a read error, since a far larger clone is one base away. This chain uses TRBV2 with TRBJ2-1; 9 nucleotides align to TRBD2. The length of the CDR3 is 14 residues. Per germline, CDR1 SNHLY and CDR2 FYNNEI. V dropped 5 bases and J dropped 6; count of bases not matched to a gene: 5. Here the CDR3 reads CASSTRTSVNEQFF. CDR3 nucleotide sequence: TGTGCCAGCAGTACCAGGACTAGCGTCAATGAGCAGTTCTTC.

At least ten counts were recorded for this clonotype. The chain uses TRBV6-2 or TRBV6-3 and TRBJ1-4; D gene unclear. Germline V gives CDR1 MNHEY, CDR2 SVGEGT. CDR3 length equals 13 residues. V dropped 2 bases and J dropped 8 bases, with 9 bases sitting between them. CDR3 in DNA: TGTGCCAGCAGTTACAGGGAGAAGGAAAAACTGTTTTTT. Amino acids: CASSYREKEKLFF.

This clonotype was found many times. The chain couples TRBV28 to TRBJ1-1; 9 nucleotides line up with TRBD1. V dropped 4 bases and J dropped 6; count of bases not matched to a gene: 6. Per germline, CDR1 MDHEN and CDR2 SYDVKM. The CDR3 contains 14 residues. CDR3 coding DNA: TGTGCCAGCAGTTCCCACGGACAGGGGCCTGAAGCTTTCTTT. It yields the protein CASSSHGQGPEAFF. Supplemented by reference TRBV28 and TRBJ1-1, the full variable domain reads DVKVTQSSRYLVKRTGEKVFLECVQDMDHENMFWYRQDPGLGLRLIYFSYDVKMKEKGDIPEGYSVSREKKERFSLILESASTNQTSMYLCASSSHGQGPEAFFGQGTRLTVV.

The sample holds a few counts of this clonotype. The rearrangement joins TRBV4-1 to TRBJ1-1; D unresolved. V was pared by 1 base and J by 1 base, with 13 bases between. Per germline, CDR1 MGHRA and CDR2 YSYEKL. CDR3 length: 16 residues. In DNA, the CDR3 is TGCGCCAGCAGCCAAGGCCGAGTGGCTCGGAACACTGAAGCTTTCTTT. It translates to CASSQGRVARNTEAFF.

This clonotype occurred a few times. The genes are TRBV6-2 or TRBV6-3 and TRBJ1-3, with D possibly being TRBD1 (5 bases). V was pared by 4 bases and J by 2 bases, with 6 bases between. Germline loops: CDR1 MNHEY, CDR2 SVGEGT. The CDR3 consists of 13 residues. Written as DNA, the CDR3 is TGTGCCAGCAGTTGGGGGACTGGAAACACCATATATTTT. It is translated as CASSWGTGNTIYF.

This clonotype has a count of ten or more. The chain employs TRBV2 and TRBJ2-1; D gene unclear. The CDR3 sequence is 11 residues long. The V gene's germline CDR1 is SNHLY and CDR2 FYNNEI. The ends were cut back, 10 bases at V and 7 bases at J, with 11 bases in the middle. The CDR3 spells CATRARNEQFF. CDR3 DNA: TGTGCCACACGAGCCAGGAATGAGCAGTTCTTC.

This clonotype was counted many times. The chain is built from TRBV5-1 and TRBJ2-1, with 11 bases aligning to TRBD2. Germline V gene lookup returns CDR1 SGHRS and CDR2 YFSETQ. The CDR3 has 17 amino acids. V lost 6 bases to trimming and J lost 7 bases; unmatched junction nucleotides: 15. CDR3 sequence reads: CASTGSFSGGALNEQFF. In nucleotides, the CDR3 is TGCGCCAGCACCGGCAGCTTTAGCGGGGGGGCCCTGAATGAGCAGTTCTTC.

The J gene is TRBJ1-1, the V gene TRBV18; TRBD1 matches 12 bases. Germline V gene data show CDR1 as KGHSH and CDR2 as LQKENI. The trim removed 6 bases at V and 4 bases at J, leaving 9 bases unmatched. This CDR3 has 16 residues. In DNA, the CDR3 is TGTGCCAGCTCTTCCCGACGGGACAGGGGGCCCACTGAAGCTTTCTTT. This encodes CASSSRRDRGPTEAFF.

The V call is TRBV4-1, the J call TRBJ1-1; D unclear. Trimming left V 0 bases short and J 7 bases short, with 9 bases between. The CDR3 runs to 13 residues. The germline V gene encodes CDR1 MGHRA and CDR2 YSYEKL. DNA for the CDR3: TGCGCCAGCAGCCAAGACTTGGGAATTGAAGCTTTCTTT. It is translated as CASSQDLGIEAFF.

This clonotype came up many times. V usage is TRBV14 and J usage is TRBJ1-1, with unresolved D. This CDR3 has 14 amino acids. Germline V gives CDR1 SGHDN, CDR2 FVKESK. The ends were cut back, 5 bases at V and 5 bases at J, with 15 bases in the middle. The CDR3 DNA follows: TGTGCCAGCAGCATATCCCCCCGGGCGACTGAAGCTTTCTTT. This sequence encodes CASSISPRATEAFF.

The chain recombines TRBV28 with TRBJ2-7; possible D gene TRBD1, 5 bases. The V end lost 4 bases, the J end lost 4 bases, and 14 bases lay between the germline ends. The CDR3 loop spans 14 amino acids. Germline V lookup: CDR1 MDHEN, CDR2 SYDVKM. The CDR3 loop is CASSSGQIVYEQYF. The CDR3, as DNA: TGTGCCAGCAGTTCCGGACAAATTGTGTACGAGCAGTACTTC.

This clonotype was detected a few times. A much larger clone lies a single base off, so this may be a read error. This sequence joins TRBV7-6 and TRBJ2-5; D unresolved. Germline assignment: CDR1 SGHVS and CDR2 FNYEAQ. The V end lost 10 bases, the J end lost 7 bases, and 19 bases lay between the germline ends. CDR3 length equals 13 residues. The CDR3: CAIIGWVEGTQYF. The CDR3 DNA is TGTGCCATCATTGGGTGGGTGGAAGGGACCCAGTACTTC.

The J gene is TRBJ1-5, the V gene TRBV20-1, with D unresolved. Germline CDR1 reads DFQATT; CDR2 reads SNEGSKA (reference sequence). V was shortened by 0 bases and J by 6 bases, with 3 bases between the two germline ends. This CDR3 is 11 amino acids long. CDR3 region: CSAREGQPQHF. CDR3 bases: TGCAGTGCTAGAGAAGGTCAGCCCCAGCATTTT.

The rearrangement uses TRBV29-1 and TRBJ2-3; TRBD2 agrees at 12 bases. Germline loops: CDR1 SQVTM, CDR2 ANQGSEA. The CDR3 runs 16 residues. After removal of 8 bases from V and 6 bases from J, the junction contained 15 bases not matched to a gene. CDR3 nucleotides: TGCAGCCTCCGACTAGCGGGGGACCATATAGGGGATACGCAGTATTTT. Translated, it gives CSLRLAGDHIGDTQYF.

The chain recombines TRBV10-3 with TRBJ2-5, with 16 bases lining up with TRBD2. Germline CDR1 is ENHRY and CDR2 is SYGVKD. After removal of 5 bases from V and 5 bases from J, the junction contained 5 bases not matched to a gene. CDR3 length: 16 residues. This CDR3 is CAISPGLAGGMETQYF. CDR3 coding DNA: TGTGCCATCAGTCCGGGACTAGCGGGGGGGATGGAGACCCAGTACTTC.

This clonotype has just a few counts. This may arise from a read error, as a much more abundant clone is one base away. The chain uses TRBV29-1 and TRBJ2-7; possibly TRBD1 for D (6 bases). The CDR3 covers 14 residues. Looked up from germline, CDR1 is SQVTM and CDR2 is ANQGSEA. DNA for the CDR3: TGCAGCGTTGAAGTCGGGACACCTTCCTACGAGCAGCACTTC. Residues: CSVEVGTPSYEQHF.

The V gene is TRBV19, the J gene TRBJ2-7; 14 nucleotides match TRBD2. The CDR3 runs 16 residues. With V trimmed by 3 bases and J by 4 bases, 5 bases remained unmatched. Germline CDR1 and CDR2: LNHDA and SQIVND (reference sequence). DNA of the CDR3: TGTGCCAGTAGTATTGGGACTAGCGGGAGAGGATACGAGCAGTACTTC. This sequence encodes CASSIGTSGRGYEQYF.

This clonotype came up many times. The chain combines TRBV12-5 with TRBJ1-2; D might be TRBD1 (5 bases). Trimming removed 0 bases at V and 5 bases at J, with 25 bases between. CDR3 length: 19 residues. CDR1 LGHNT and CDR2 FRNRAP come from the germline V gene. The chain's CDR3 is CASGLVKVLPGRPVYGYTF. The CDR3 region has the DNA TGTGCTAGTGGTTTGGTGAAGGTTTTGCCGGGACGACCGGTTTATGGCTACACCTTC.

The V call is TRBV19, the J call TRBJ2-1; no clear D gene. The CDR3 extends over 10 amino acids. Trimming took 6 bases from V and 8 from J, leaving 5 bases between them. Germline CDR1 reads LNHDA; CDR2 reads SQIVND (reference sequence). The CDR3 sequence is CASSTHEQFF. The CDR3 DNA reads as TGTGCCAGTAGCACACATGAGCAGTTCTTC.